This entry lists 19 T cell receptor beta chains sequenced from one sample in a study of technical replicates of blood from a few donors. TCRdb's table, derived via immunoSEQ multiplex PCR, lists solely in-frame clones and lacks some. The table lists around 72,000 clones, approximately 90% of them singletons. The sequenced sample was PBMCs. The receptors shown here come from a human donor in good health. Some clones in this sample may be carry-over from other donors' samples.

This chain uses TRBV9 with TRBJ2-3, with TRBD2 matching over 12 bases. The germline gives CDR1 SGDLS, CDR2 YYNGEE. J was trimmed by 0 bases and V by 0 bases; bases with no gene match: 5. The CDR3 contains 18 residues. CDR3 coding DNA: TGTGCCAGCAGCGTAGGAACTAGCGGGGGGCCGAGCACAGATACGCAGTATTTT. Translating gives CASSVGTSGGPSTDTQYF.

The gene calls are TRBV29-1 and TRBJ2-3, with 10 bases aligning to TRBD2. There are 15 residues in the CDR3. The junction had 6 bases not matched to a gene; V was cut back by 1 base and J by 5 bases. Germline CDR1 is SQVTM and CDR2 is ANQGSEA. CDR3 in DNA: TGCAGCGTTGAAGTACTAGCGGGATGGGTAGATACGCAGTATTTT. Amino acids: CSVEVLAGWVDTQYF.

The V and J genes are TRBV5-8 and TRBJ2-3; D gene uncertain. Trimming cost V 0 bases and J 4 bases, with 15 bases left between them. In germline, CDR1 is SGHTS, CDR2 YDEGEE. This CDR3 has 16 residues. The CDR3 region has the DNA TGTGCCAGCAGCTTGGGGGCCCCAATCGAGCCAGATACGCAGTATTTT. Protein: CASSLGAPIEPDTQYF.

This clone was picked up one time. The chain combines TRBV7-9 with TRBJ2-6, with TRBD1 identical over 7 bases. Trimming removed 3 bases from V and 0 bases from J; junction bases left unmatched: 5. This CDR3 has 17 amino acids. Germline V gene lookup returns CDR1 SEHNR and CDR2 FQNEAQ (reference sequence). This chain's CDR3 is CASSLRDSLSGANVLTF. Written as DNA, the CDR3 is TGTGCCAGCAGCTTGAGGGACAGCCTCTCTGGGGCCAACGTCCTGACTTTC. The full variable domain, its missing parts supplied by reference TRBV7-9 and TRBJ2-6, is DTGVSQNPRHKITKRGQNVTFRCDPISEHNRLYWYRQTLGQGPEFLTYFQNEAQLEKSRLLSDRFSAERPKGSFSTLEIQRTEQGDSAMYLCASSLRDSLSGANVLTFGAGSRLTVL.

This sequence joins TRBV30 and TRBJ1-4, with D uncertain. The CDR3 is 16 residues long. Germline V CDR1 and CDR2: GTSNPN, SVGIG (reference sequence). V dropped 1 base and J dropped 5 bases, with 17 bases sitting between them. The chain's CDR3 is CAWSAPTQILNEKLFF. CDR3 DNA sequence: TGTGCCTGGAGTGCCCCTACCCAAATTCTCAATGAAAAACTGTTTTTT.

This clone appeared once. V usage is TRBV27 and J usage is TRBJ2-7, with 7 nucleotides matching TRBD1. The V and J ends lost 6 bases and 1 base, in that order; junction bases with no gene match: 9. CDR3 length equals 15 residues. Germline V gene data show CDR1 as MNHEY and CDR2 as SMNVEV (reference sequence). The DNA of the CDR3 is TGTGCCAGCAGAAAGGGGACAGAGATGTCCTACGAGCAGTACTTC. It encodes CASRKGTEMSYEQYF.

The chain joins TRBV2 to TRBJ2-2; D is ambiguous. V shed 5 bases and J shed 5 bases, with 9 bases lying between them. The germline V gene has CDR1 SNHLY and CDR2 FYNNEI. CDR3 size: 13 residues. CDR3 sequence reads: CASSSSRTGELFF. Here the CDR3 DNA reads TGTGCCAGCAGTTCCTCTAGGACCGGGGAGCTGTTTTTT. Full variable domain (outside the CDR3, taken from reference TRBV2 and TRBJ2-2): EPEVTQTPSHQVTQMGQEVILRCVPISNHLYFYWYRQILGQKVEFLVSFYNNEISEKSEIFDDQFSVERPDGSNFTLKIRSTKLEDSAMYFCASSSSRTGELFFGEGSRLTVL.

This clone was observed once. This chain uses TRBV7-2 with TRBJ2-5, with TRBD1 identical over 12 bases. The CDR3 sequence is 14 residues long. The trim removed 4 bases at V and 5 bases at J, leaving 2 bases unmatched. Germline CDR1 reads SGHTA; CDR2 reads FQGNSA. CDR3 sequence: CASSSGQGAETQYF. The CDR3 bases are TGTGCCAGCAGCTCGGGACAGGGGGCGGAGACCCAGTACTTC.

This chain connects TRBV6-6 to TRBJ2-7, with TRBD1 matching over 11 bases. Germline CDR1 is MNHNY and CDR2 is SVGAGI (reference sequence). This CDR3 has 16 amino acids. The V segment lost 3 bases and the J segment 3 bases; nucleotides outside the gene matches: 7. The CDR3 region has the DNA TGTGCCAGCAGTTATTCGCCCGGGACAGGGGGCTACGAGCAGTACTTC. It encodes CASSYSPGTGGYEQYF.

The CDR3 spells CASSLGAHQETQYF. CDR3 in DNA: TGCGCCAGCAGCTTAGGGGCGCATCAAGAGACCCAGTACTTC. The genes are TRBV5-1 and TRBJ2-5, with D maybe TRBD1 (5 bases). V lost 2 bases and J lost 2, with 10 bases in between. This CDR3 region has 14 residues. CDR1 is SGHRS and CDR2 is YFSETQ in the germline V gene.

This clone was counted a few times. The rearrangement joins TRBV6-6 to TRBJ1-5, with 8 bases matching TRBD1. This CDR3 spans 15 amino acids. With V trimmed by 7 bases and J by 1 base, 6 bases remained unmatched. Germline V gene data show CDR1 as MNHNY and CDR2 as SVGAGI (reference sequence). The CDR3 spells CASNDGQGSNQPQHF. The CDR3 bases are TGTGCCAGCAACGACGGACAGGGAAGCAATCAGCCCCAGCATTTT.

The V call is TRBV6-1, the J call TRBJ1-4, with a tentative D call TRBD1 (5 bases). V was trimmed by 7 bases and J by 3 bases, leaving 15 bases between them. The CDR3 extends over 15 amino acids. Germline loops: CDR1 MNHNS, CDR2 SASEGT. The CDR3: CASTPTGVANEKLFF. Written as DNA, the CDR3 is TGTGCCAGCACCCCAACGGGGGTGGCTAATGAAAAACTGTTTTTT.

The CDR3: CASSPPTTGTKTGELFF. The CDR3, as DNA: TGTGCCAGCTCACCGCCCACCACCGGGACAAAGACCGGGGAGCTGTTTTTT. The V gene is TRBV18, the J gene TRBJ2-2; D is perhaps TRBD1 (6 bases). The CDR3 covers 17 residues. V was clipped by 3 bases and J by 5 bases, with 19 bases between them. The germline CDR1 and CDR2 sequences are KGHSH and LQKENI.

CDR3 region: CASSQTVDSPLHF. The CDR3 DNA reads as TGCGCCAGCAGCCAGACAGTTGATTCACCCCTCCACTTT. The chain combines TRBV4-3 with TRBJ1-6; TRBD1 might be the D (5 bases). V was trimmed by 3 bases and J by 8 bases, leaving 8 bases between them. The germline V gene encodes CDR1 LGHNA and CDR2 YSLEER. The CDR3 has 13 residues.

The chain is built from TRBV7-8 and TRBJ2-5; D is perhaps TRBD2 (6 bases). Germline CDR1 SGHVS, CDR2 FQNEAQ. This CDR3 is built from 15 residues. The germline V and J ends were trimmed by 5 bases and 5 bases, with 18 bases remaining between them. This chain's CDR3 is CASSREQAGLETQYF. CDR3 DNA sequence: TGTGCCAGCAGCAGGGAGCAGGCGGGACTTGAGACCCAGTACTTC.

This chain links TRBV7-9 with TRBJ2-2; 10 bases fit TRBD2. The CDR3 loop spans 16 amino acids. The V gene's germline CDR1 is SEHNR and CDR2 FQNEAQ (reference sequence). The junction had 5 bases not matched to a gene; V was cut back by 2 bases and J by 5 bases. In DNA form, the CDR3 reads TGTGCCAGCAGCTTACCCCCAGCGGGGGGGACCGGGGAGCTGTTTTTT. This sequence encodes CASSLPPAGGTGELFF.

CDR3 protein: CATQKTSGTTDTQYF. CDR3 nucleotides: TGTGCCACCCAAAAGACTAGCGGGACTACAGATACGCAGTATTTT. V usage is TRBV10-3 and J usage is TRBJ2-3, with 11 bases that match TRBD2. V lost 10 bases, J lost 3 bases, and 9 bases stayed unmatched. The germline V gene encodes CDR1 ENHRY and CDR2 SYGVKD. The CDR3 runs 15 residues.

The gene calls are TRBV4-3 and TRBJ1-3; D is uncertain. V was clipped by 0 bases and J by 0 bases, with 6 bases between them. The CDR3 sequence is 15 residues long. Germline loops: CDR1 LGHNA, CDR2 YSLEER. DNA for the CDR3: TGCGCCAGCAGCCAAGACGTAGACTCTGGAAACACCATATATTTT. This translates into CASSQDVDSGNTIYF.

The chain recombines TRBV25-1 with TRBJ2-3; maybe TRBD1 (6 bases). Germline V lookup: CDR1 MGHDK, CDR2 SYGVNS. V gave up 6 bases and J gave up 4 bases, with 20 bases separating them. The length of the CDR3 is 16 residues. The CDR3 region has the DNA TGTGCCAGCAGCAGAACCAGGATGGGGGCATCAGATACGCAGTATTTT. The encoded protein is CASSRTRMGASDTQYF.